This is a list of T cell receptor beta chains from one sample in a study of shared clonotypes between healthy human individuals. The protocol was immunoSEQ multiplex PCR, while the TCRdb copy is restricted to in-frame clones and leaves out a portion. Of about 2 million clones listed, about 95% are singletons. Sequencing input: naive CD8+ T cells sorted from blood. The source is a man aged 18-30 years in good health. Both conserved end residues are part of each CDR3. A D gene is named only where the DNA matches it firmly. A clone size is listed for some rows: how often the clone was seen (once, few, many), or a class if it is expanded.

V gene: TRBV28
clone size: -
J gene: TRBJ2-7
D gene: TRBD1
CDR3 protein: CANQGAQNPEQYF
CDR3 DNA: TGTGCCAATCAGGGGGCGCAGAATCCCGAGCAGTACTTC

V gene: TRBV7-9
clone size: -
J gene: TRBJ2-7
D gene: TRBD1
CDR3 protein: CASSPGQGSDYEQYF
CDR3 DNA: TGTGCCAGCAGCCCCGGACAGGGGAGCGACTACGAGCAGTACTTC

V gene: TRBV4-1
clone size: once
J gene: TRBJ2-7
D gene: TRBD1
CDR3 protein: CASSPGDRDHEQYF
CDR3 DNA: TGCGCCAGCAGCCCAGGCGACAGGGACCACGAGCAGTACTTC

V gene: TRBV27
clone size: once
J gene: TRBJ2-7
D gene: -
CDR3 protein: CASSFRVTYEQYF
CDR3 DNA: TGTGCCAGCAGTTTTAGGGTTACCTACGAGCAGTACTTC

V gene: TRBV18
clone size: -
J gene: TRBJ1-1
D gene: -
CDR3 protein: CASSPGPDTEAFF
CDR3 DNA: TGTGCCAGCTCACCGGGGCCAGACACTGAAGCTTTCTTT

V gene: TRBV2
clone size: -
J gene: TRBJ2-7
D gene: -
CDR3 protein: CASSPVGVEQYF
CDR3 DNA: TGTGCCAGCAGCCCGGTGGGGGTCGAGCAGTACTTC

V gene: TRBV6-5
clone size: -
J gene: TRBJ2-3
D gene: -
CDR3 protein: CASTGTYPDTQYF
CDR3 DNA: TGTGCCAGCACCGGGACTTACCCAGATACGCAGTATTTT

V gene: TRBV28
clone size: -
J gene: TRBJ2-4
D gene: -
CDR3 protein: CASRRTDLAKNIQYF
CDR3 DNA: TGTGCCAGCAGACGAACAGACTTAGCCAAAAACATTCAGTACTTC

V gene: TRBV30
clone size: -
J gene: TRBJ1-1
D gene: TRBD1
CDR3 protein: CAWRDRGLNTEAFF
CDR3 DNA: TGTGCCTGGAGGGACAGGGGGCTGAACACTGAAGCTTTCTTT

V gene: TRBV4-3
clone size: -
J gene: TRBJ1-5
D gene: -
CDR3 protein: CASSQDEGVQPQHF
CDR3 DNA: TGCGCCAGCAGCCAAGACGAGGGGGTCCAGCCCCAGCATTTT

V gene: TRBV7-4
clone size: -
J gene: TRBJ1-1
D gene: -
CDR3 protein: CASSFHRTRKNTEAFF
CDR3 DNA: TGTGCCAGCAGCTTCCACAGGACAAGGAAGAACACTGAAGCTTTCTTT

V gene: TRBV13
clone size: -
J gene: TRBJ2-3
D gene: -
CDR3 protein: CASSFDRSTDTQYF
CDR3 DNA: TGTGCCAGCAGCTTTGACAGGAGCACAGATACGCAGTATTTT

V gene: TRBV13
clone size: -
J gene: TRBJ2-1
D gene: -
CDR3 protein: CASSPPRLNEQFF
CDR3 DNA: TGTGCCAGCAGCCCCCCCAGACTCAATGAGCAGTTCTTC

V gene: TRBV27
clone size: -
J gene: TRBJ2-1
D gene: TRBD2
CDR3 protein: CASSLTSGSGNEQFF
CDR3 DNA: TGTGCCAGCAGTCTAACTAGCGGGAGTGGAAATGAGCAGTTCTTC

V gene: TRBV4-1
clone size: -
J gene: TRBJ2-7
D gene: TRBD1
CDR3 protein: CASSQVENSGDRARGQYF
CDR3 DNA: TGCGCCAGCAGCCAAGTGGAGAACTCGGGGGACAGGGCAAGGGGGCAGTACTTC

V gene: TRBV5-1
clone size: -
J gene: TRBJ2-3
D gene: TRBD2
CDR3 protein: CASSLDPSGGLDTQYF
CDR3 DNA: TGCGCCAGCAGCTTGGATCCTAGCGGGGGCCTAGATACGCAGTATTTT

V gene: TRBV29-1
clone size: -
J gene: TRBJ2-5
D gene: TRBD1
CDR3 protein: CSVWTGESETQYF
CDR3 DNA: TGCAGCGTCTGGACAGGCGAGAGTGAGACCCAGTACTTC

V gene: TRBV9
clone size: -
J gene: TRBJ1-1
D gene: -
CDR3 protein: CASSDRETEAFF
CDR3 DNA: TGTGCCAGCAGCGACAGGGAAACTGAAGCTTTCTTT

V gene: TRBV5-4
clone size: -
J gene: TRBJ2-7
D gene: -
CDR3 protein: CASSLALGEQYF
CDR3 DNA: TGTGCCAGCAGCCTTGCGTTGGGCGAGCAGTACTTC

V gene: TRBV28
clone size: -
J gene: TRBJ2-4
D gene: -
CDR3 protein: CASSGSGNIQYF
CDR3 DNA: TGTGCCAGCAGTGGGAGTGGAAACATTCAGTACTTC

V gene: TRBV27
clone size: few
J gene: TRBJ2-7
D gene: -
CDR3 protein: CASSSGEGYEQYF
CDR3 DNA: TGTGCCAGCAGTTCGGGTGAGGGATACGAGCAGTACTTC

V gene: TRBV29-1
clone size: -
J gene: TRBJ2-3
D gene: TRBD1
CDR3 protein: CSVLGQGGDTQYF
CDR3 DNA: TGCAGCGTTTTGGGACAGGGCGGGGATACGCAGTATTTT

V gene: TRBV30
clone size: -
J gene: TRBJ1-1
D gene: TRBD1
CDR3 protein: CAWSVGGTGTVNTEAFF
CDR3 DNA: TGTGCCTGGAGTGTAGGAGGGACCGGGACAGTGAACACTGAAGCTTTCTTT

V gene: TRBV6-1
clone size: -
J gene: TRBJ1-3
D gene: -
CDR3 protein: CASSERDWGSTAGNTIYF
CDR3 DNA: TGTGCCAGCAGTGAACGTGATTGGGGCTCCACGGCTGGAAACACCATATATTTT

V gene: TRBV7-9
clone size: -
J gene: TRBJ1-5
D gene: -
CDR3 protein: CASSPDAESNQPQHF
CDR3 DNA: TGTGCCAGCAGCCCAGACGCCGAGAGCAATCAGCCCCAGCATTTT

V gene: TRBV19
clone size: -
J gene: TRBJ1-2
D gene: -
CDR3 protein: CASSMSSGPTTF
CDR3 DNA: TGTGCCAGTAGTATGTCGTCAGGGCCAACCACCTTC

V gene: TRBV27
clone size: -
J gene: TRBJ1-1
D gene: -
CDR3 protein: CASNPSDANTEAFF
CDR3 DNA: TGTGCCAGCAACCCCTCGGATGCGAACACTGAAGCTTTCTTT

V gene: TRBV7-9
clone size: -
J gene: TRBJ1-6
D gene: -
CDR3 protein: CASSPSLGSNSPLHF
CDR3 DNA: TGTGCCAGCAGCCCCAGTCTAGGATCTAATTCACCCCTCCACTTT

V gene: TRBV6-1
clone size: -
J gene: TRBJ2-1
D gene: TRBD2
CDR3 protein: CASRTGTSGSSEQFF
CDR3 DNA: TGTGCCAGCAGAACCGGGACTAGCGGGAGTAGTGAGCAGTTCTTC

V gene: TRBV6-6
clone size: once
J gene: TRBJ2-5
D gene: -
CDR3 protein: CASSYVGGQETQYF
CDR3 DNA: TGTGCCAGCAGTTACGTAGGGGGCCAAGAGACCCAGTACTTC

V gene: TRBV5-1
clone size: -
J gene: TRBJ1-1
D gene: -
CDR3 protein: CASSLSYSMNTEAFF
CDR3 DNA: TGCGCCAGCAGCTTATCGTACAGCATGAACACTGAAGCTTTCTTT

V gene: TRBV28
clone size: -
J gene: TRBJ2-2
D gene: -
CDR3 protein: CASSLGILGGELFF
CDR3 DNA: TGTGCCAGCAGTCTCGGTATCCTGGGCGGGGAGCTGTTTTTT

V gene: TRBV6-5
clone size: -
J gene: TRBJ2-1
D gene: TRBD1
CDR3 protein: CASSYTRDRDYNEQFF
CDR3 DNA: TGTGCCAGCAGTTACACACGGGACAGGGATTACAATGAGCAGTTCTTC

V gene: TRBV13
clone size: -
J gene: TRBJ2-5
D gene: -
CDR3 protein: CASSLGEETQYF
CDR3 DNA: TGTGCCAGCAGCTTAGGTGAAGAGACCCAGTACTTC

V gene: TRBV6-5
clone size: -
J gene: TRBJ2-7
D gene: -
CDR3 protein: CASSYRGPYEQYF
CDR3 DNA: TGTGCCAGCAGTTACAGAGGACCCTACGAGCAGTACTTC

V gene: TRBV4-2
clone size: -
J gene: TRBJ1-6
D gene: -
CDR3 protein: CASSHSGSPLHF
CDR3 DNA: TGTGCCAGCAGCCACAGCGGTTCACCCCTCCACTTT

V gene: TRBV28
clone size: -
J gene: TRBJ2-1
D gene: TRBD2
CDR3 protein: CASSLDLAGNEQFF
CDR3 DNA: TGTGCCAGCAGTTTAGATCTAGCGGGGAATGAGCAGTTCTTC

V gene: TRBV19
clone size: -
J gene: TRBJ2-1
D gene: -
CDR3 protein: CASSGYEQFF
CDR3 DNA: TGTGCCAGTAGTGGGTATGAGCAGTTCTTC

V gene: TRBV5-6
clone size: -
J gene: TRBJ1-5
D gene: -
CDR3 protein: CASSLAGDFYQPQHF
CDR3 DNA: TGTGCCAGCAGCTTGGCCGGGGACTTTTATCAGCCCCAGCATTTT

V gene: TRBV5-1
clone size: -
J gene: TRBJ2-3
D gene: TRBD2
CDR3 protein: CASSTDPGLAGSTDTQYF
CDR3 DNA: TGCGCCAGCAGCACCGATCCTGGACTAGCGGGGAGCACAGATACGCAGTATTTT

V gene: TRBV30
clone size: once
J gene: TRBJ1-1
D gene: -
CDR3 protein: CAWSVGAYTEAFF
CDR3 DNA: TGTGCCTGGAGTGTAGGGGCCTACACTGAAGCTTTCTTT

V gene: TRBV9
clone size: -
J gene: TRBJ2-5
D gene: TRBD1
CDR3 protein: CASSSTTGRETQYF
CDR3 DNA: TGTGCCAGCAGCTCGACGACAGGGCGGGAGACCCAGTACTTC

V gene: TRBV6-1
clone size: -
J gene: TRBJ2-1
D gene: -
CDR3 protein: CASSEYNSLNEQFF
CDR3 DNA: TGTGCCAGCAGTGAATACAACAGCCTCAATGAGCAGTTCTTC

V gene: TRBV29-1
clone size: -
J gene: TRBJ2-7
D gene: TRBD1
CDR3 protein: CSVEDPGQGSYEQYF
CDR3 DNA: TGCAGCGTTGAAGATCCGGGACAGGGGTCCTACGAGCAGTACTTC

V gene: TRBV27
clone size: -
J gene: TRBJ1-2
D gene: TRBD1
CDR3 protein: CASSLLAGQTDGYTF
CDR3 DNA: TGTGCCAGCAGTTTATTGGCGGGACAGACGGATGGCTACACCTTC

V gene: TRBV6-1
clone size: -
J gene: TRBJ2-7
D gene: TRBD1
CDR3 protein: CASSQTGAWIEQYF
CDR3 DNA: TGTGCCAGCAGCCAGACAGGGGCATGGATCGAGCAGTACTTC

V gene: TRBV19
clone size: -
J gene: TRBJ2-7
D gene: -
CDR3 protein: CASSIEWDPAYEQYF
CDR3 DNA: TGTGCCAGTAGTATCGAATGGGACCCAGCCTACGAGCAGTACTTC

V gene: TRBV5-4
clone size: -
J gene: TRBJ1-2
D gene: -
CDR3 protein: CASSLGGTDLNTF
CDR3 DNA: TGTGCCAGCAGCTTGGGGGGGACCGACCTTAACACCTTC